This TCR beta chain was sequenced in a study of T cell responses to AZD1222 COVID-19 vaccine. Overall study findings and caveats: When two AZD1222 doses had been given, Spike-specific TCR breadth and depth rose. Baseline serostatus was positive in only a handful of AZD1222 recipients. In a largely white British group with more females than males, clonal diversity was possibly underestimated. There were repertoire samples only from the period after the peak T cell response.

Regarding this clone: The antigen is unknown.

CDR1 and CDR2 from the germline V gene are MDHEN and SYDVKM. Trimming at V came to 3 bases and at J to 2 bases, leaving 3 bases not matched to a gene. This CDR3 has 15 residues. Using immunoSEQ multiplex PCR, the repertoire was profiled, and TCRdb retains in-frame clones only, with some absent. In the table there are about 140,000 clones, 80% to 95% of which are singletons. The source of this sequence is an adult who received the AZD1222 COVID-19 vaccine. Source: peripheral blood, taken 28 days after the second AZD1222 dose. The chain links TRBV28 to TRBJ1-4, with TRBD1 matching 7 bases. The CDR3 sequence is CASSFQGGTNEKLFF. The CDR3 region has the DNA TGTGCCAGCAGTTTTCAGGGGGGGACTAATGAAAAACTGTTTTTT.